The T cell receptor beta chain described here comes from a study of T cell responses to AZD1222 COVID-19 vaccine. Trimming shortened V by 5 bases and J by 3 bases, and 14 bases separated the two germline ends. Germline CDR1 MNHEY, CDR2 SMNVEV (reference sequence). The CDR3 spans 14 residues. Study results and limitations: Baseline seropositivity characterized only a handful of AZD1222 recipients. Of spike-specific TCRs, nearly half reportedly target regions left unmutated in variants. Along spike, vaccine-associated CD4 TCRs were found throughout, with dominance at 160-218 and 743-854.

Pooling covered second doses at about 4 or about 12 weeks. About this clone itself: Antigen unknown.

The table came from immunoSEQ multiplex PCR; TCRdb's copy has only in-frame clones and leaves some out. The sample shows approximately 200,000 clones, roughly nine tenths of them seen only once. The genes are TRBV27 and TRBJ2-7; a weak D match, TRBD2 (6 bases). The TCR was taken from an adult who received the AZD1222 COVID-19 vaccine. The sample here was peripheral blood, taken 28 days after the second AZD1222 dose. CDR3 DNA: TGTGCCAGCAGTCTGGGCGGGACGATCTACGAGCAGTACTTC. This sequence encodes CASSLGGTIYEQYF.